The following is a T cell receptor beta chain sequence with its context. The V gene lost 0 bases and the J gene lost 0 bases, with 12 bases spanning the gap. CDR3 length: 16 amino acids. Germline V gives CDR1 SGHDT, CDR2 YYEEEE. The sample belongs to a study of sequential checkpoint blockade in melanoma. Study overall: Arm A got nivolumab then ipilimumab; arm B the reverse, 1:1. Each arm's sequence ended with maintenance nivolumab.

The treatment denotes: randomized to nivolumab then ipilimumab (arm A) or the reverse (arm B). None of the patients previously received DNA-damaging chemotherapy. Live CD3+CD8+ CD19− CD56− cells were sorted from PBMCs. Using immunoSEQ multiplex PCR, the repertoire was profiled, and TCRdb retains in-frame clones only, with some absent. The table has roughly 11,000 clones, 60% to 80% seen once. The source material was CD8+ T cells sorted from blood (inferred from file names), sampled from a patient given nivolumab and ipilimumab in sequence. The receptor comes from a human donor with melanoma. The rearrangement links TRBV5-6 to TRBJ2-5, with no clear D. CDR3 DNA sequence: TGTGCCAGCAGCTTGGCTTCCAGTTTAAACCAAGAGACCCAGTACTTC. It encodes CASSLASSLNQETQYF.